The clone carrying this TCR beta chain has just a few counts. The antigen remains undetermined. Specified treatment: roughly 11-day PBMC culture with coronavirus spike peptide pools or control peptides (ViraFEST assay). ViraFEST relied on peptide pools to expand antigen-specific T cells; the TCRs were sequenced afterward. These data are taken from a study of vaccination and CD4 T cells after COVID-19. In the study overall: The convalescents comprised six males and four females, two of them Hispanic. The stimulating agents, overlapping spike peptides, came from SARS-CoV-2, HCoV-NL63, HCoV-OC43 and HCoV-229E.

This CDR3 comprises 14 residues. Losses at the gene ends were 5 bases for V and 0 bases for J; bases not matched to a gene: 4. From germline, CDR1 is SGHAT and CDR2 FQDESV (reference sequence). The assay that was used to sequence DNA from cultured CD4+ T cells was the Oncomine TCR Beta short-read assay. TCRdb reprocessed the PCR reads with MiXCR, giving one entry per CDR3 protein. This sample has 20,000 to 25,000 distinct CDR3 sequences, with approximately 51% found just once. V is TRBV11-1 and J is TRBJ2-7, with 7 bases that match TRBD1. The specimen was CD4+ T cells from blood, cultured in vitro. The receptor's source is a human donor who had recovered from COVID-19. CDR3 bases: TGTGCCAGCAGCGGGACAGTACCCTCCTACGAGCAGTACTTC. Translation gives CASSGTVPSYEQYF. The full variable domain, completed using reference TRBV11-1 and TRBJ2-7, is EAEVAQSPRYKITEKSQAVAFWCDPISGHATLYWYRQILGQGPELLVQFQDESVVDDSQLPKDRFSAERLKGVDSTLKIQPAELGDSAMYLCASSGTVPSYEQYFGPGTRLTVT.